The next 17 T cell receptor beta chains were all read from a single sample in a study of blood T cell repertoires in COVID-19 (dated by TCRdb to the early 2020s). The method behind the library was the immunoSEQ multiplex PCR assay. Sourced from immuneACCESS, this table was stored by TCRdb with only in-frame sequences that have V and J called. A share of the clones is absent; for the studies checked, an unresolved V gene accounts for under half, and the remainder has no known explanation. The sample table lists about 160,000 clones, approximately 84% of them with a count of one. Of the sample, less than 6.5% is held by the ten largest clones. The sample taken for sequencing was peripheral blood. These receptors came from a woman aged 45-65 years with COVID-19, enrolled during active disease.

The rearrangement links TRBV19 to TRBJ1-2, with a weak D call TRBD1 (6 bases). This CDR3 comprises 13 residues. The ends were cut back, 9 bases at V and 0 bases at J, with 11 bases in the middle. Per germline, CDR1 LNHDA and CDR2 SQIVND (reference sequence). The CDR3 DNA sequence: TGTGCCAGCAGAGGGGACACTAACTATGGCTACACCTTC. Amino acid sequence: CASRGDTNYGYTF.

The chain couples TRBV7-8 to TRBJ1-2; the match to TRBD1 covers 8 bases. Per the germline V gene, CDR1 is SGHVS and CDR2 is FQNEAQ. With V trimmed by 5 bases and J by 2 bases, 22 bases remained unmatched. This CDR3 contains 20 residues. CDR3 in amino acids: CASSEIAGQGMLAANYGYTF. The CDR3 DNA reads TGTGCCAGCAGCGAAATTGCCGGACAGGGAATGTTGGCTGCAAACTATGGCTACACCTTC.

The gene calls are TRBV10-3 and TRBJ2-7; TRBD1 aligns across 11 bases. Unmatched junction bases numbered 7, after V lost 8 bases and J lost 1 base. From germline, CDR1 is ENHRY and CDR2 SYGVKD. There are 15 residues in the CDR3. The CDR3 bases are TGTGCCATCTCCCGGGGACAGGGGGTTTCCTACGAGCAGTACTTC. This translates into CAISRGQGVSYEQYF.

This rearrangement joins TRBV11-3 to TRBJ1-4; weak D call: TRBD1 (6 bases). Germline CDR1 reads SGHNT; CDR2 reads YENEEA. This CDR3 is 15 amino acids long. The ends were cut back, 1 base at V and 5 bases at J, with 11 bases in the middle. The DNA of the CDR3 is TGTGCCAGCAGCTTAGCCTACAGGGAGAATGAAAAACTGTTTTTT. This codes for CASSLAYRENEKLFF. The full variable domain, with the rest looked up from reference TRBV11-3 and TRBJ1-4, is EAGVVQSPRYKIIEKKQPVAFWCNPISGHNTLYWYLQNLGQGPELLIRYENEEAVDDSQLPKDRFSAERLKGVDSTLKIQPAELGDSAVYLCASSLAYRENEKLFFGSGTQLSVL.

This clone was found once. The J gene is TRBJ2-1, the V gene TRBV3-1 (or the pseudogene TRBV3-2), with 7 bases aligning to TRBD1. This CDR3 spans 15 amino acids. CDR1 and CDR2 from the germline V gene are LGHDT and YNNKEL (reference sequence). Losses at the gene ends were 4 bases for V and 3 bases for J; bases not matched to a gene: 6. This CDR3 reads CASSPRQGYYNEQFF. The CDR3 coding sequence is TGTGCCAGCAGCCCCCGACAGGGATACTACAATGAGCAGTTCTTC.

This chain joins TRBV7-7 and TRBJ2-3; D is perhaps TRBD1 (6 bases). Germline V gene sequence: CDR1 SSHAT, CDR2 FNYEAQ (reference sequence). V shed 2 bases and J shed 3 bases, with 6 bases lying between them. CDR3 size: 13 residues. The DNA of the CDR3 is TGTGCCAGCAGCTTACAGGGGACAGATACGCAGTATTTT. This gives the protein CASSLQGTDTQYF.

The V call is TRBV12-3 or TRBV12-4, the J call TRBJ1-1, with D unclear. With 2 bases removed from V and 7 bases from J, the gap between germline ends came to 5 bases. This CDR3 is built from 11 residues. CDR3 nucleotides: TGTGCCAGCAGTTTATCTCTTGAAGCTTTCTTT. It codes for CASSLSLEAFF.

CDR3: CASSGTGDGGYTF. The CDR3 nucleotides are TGTGCCAGCAGTGGGACAGGGGATGGTGGCTACACCTTC. J is TRBJ1-2 and V is TRBV6-2 or TRBV6-3, with TRBD1 matching over 10 bases. The germline V gene has CDR1 MNHEY and CDR2 SVGEGT. The ends lost 5 bases at V and 7 bases at J; junction bases unmatched: 4. The CDR3 runs to 13 residues.

The rearrangement joins TRBV9 to TRBJ1-5, with 7 bases lining up with TRBD1. The CDR3 is made up of 14 amino acids. CDR1 is SGDLS and CDR2 is YYNGEE in the germline V gene. Germline trimming cut 3 bases from V and 6 bases from J; bases unmatched to any gene: 6. CDR3 residues: CASSGTGDIQPQHF. In nucleotides, the CDR3 is TGTGCCAGCAGCGGCACAGGGGACATTCAGCCCCAGCATTTT.

This clone was found a few times. The genes are TRBV27 and TRBJ1-2; TRBD1 agrees at 8 bases. The V gene end was trimmed by 5 bases and the J gene end by 2 bases; junction bases not matched to a gene: 7. Germline values: CDR1 MNHEY, CDR2 SMNVEV (reference sequence). The CDR3 totals 15 residues. Written as DNA, the CDR3 is TGTGCCAGCAGTCTAATTGGACAGGGAAACTATGGCTACACCTTC. Translated: CASSLIGQGNYGYTF.

The chain uses TRBV24-1 and TRBJ2-5; 8 nucleotides line up with TRBD2. The V and J ends lost 2 bases and 2 bases, in that order; junction bases with no gene match: 9. Germline values: CDR1 KGHDR, CDR2 SFDVKD. This CDR3 has 17 residues. CDR3 sequence reads: CATSDWSPGGGQETQYF. The CDR3 bases are TGTGCCACCAGTGATTGGTCCCCGGGCGGGGGGCAAGAGACCCAGTACTTC.

This clone was observed many times. The V gene is TRBV6-1, the J gene TRBJ1-2, with D possibly matching TRBD1 (5 bases). Per the germline V gene, CDR1 is MNHNS and CDR2 is SASEGT. V was shortened by 1 base and J by 4 bases, with 13 bases between the two germline ends. The CDR3 length is 15 residues. DNA for the CDR3: TGTGCCAGCAGTGAAGACCCAGGGAGGACCTATGGCTACACCTTC. This translates into CASSEDPGRTYGYTF.

This clone has more than one count but fewer than ten. This rearrangement joins TRBV2 to TRBJ2-7, with 7 nucleotides matching TRBD2. The V gene's germline CDR1 is SNHLY and CDR2 FYNNEI. The CDR3 is made up of 13 amino acids. The J segment lost 2 bases and the V segment lost 6 bases, leaving 4 bases of the junction unmatched. This CDR3 is CASRGGLTYEQYF. The CDR3 nucleotides are TGTGCCAGCAGGGGAGGGTTAACCTACGAGCAGTACTTC. Supplemented by reference TRBV2 and TRBJ2-7, the full variable domain reads EPEVTQTPSHQVTQMGQEVILRCVPISNHLYFYWYRQILGQKVEFLVSFYNNEISEKSEIFDDQFSVERPDGSNFTLKIRSTKLEDSAMYFCASRGGLTYEQYFGPGTRLTVT.

The rearrangement uses TRBV30 and TRBJ2-5, with 13 bases identical to TRBD2. This CDR3 has 16 amino acids. Germline-derived CDR1 and CDR2 are GTSNPN and SVGIG (reference sequence). With V trimmed by 0 bases and J by 2 bases, 3 bases remained unmatched. For the CDR3, the DNA is TGTGCCTGGAGTGTAAAGACTAGCGGGGGGCAAGAGACCCAGTACTTC. Protein sequence: CAWSVKTSGGQETQYF.

The chain has TRBV6-5 and TRBJ2-3; 8 nucleotides match TRBD2. The ends lost 4 bases at V and 2 bases at J; junction bases unmatched: 8. CDR3 length: 16 amino acids. CDR1 and CDR2 (germline): MNHEY, SVGAGI. In DNA, the CDR3 is TGTGCCAGCAGTTTCGACAGCGGGGGCCTCACAGATACGCAGTATTTT. Translated, it gives CASSFDSGGLTDTQYF.

This chain connects TRBV6-5 to TRBJ2-7; TRBD1 matches 11 bases. V lost 8 bases to trimming and J lost 6 bases; unmatched junction nucleotides: 6. There are 13 residues in the CDR3. Looked up from germline, CDR1 is MNHEY and CDR2 is SVGAGI. CDR3 sequence: CASPADRGLEQYF. DNA for the CDR3: TGTGCCAGCCCAGCGGACAGGGGGCTCGAGCAGTACTTC.

The chain combines TRBV5-4 with TRBJ2-1; 8 bases map to TRBD1. This CDR3 is built from 15 residues. The J segment lost 3 bases and the V segment lost 3 bases, leaving 5 bases of the junction unmatched. CDR1 SGHNT and CDR2 YYREEE come from the germline V gene (reference sequence). The CDR3 sequence: CASSSPGQVYNEQFF. CDR3 in DNA: TGTGCCAGCAGCTCCCCGGGACAGGTCTACAATGAGCAGTTCTTC.